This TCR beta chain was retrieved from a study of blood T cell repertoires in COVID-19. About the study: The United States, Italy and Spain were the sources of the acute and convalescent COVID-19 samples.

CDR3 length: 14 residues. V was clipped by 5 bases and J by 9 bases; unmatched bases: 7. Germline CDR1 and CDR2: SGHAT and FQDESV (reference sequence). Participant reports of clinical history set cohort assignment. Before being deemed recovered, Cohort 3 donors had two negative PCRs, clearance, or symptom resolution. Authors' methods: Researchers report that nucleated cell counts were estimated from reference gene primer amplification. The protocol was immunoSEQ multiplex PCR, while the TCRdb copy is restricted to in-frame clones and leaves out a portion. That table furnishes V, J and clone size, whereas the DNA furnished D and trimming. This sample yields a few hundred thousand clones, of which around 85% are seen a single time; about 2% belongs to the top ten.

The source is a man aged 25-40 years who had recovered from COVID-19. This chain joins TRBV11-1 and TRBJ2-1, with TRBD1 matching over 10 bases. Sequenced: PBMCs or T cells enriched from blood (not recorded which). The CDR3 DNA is TGTGCCAGCAGCCAGGACAGGGGGTTTGGTGAGCAGTTCTTC. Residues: CASSQDRGFGEQFF.